This is a list of T cell receptor beta chains from one sample in a study of T-cell reconstitution after alpha-beta-depleted transplantation in children. TCRdb reanalysed the PCR reads using MiXCR and keeps one entry per CDR3 protein. Of 98,000 or so distinct CDR3 sequences in the sample, almost 6.5% were seen once. This sample comprised PBMCs, mostly from graft donor cells, obtained 360 days after TCRalphabeta/CD19-depleted stem cell transplant. The origin of the receptors is a male patient between 2 and 15 years old who had a stem cell transplant for acute lymphoblastic leukemia, so the T cells may come from the graft donor. CDR3s include the opening cysteine and the closing phenylalanine or tryptophan. A D gene is named only where the DNA matches it firmly. Size is stated for part of the rows, as once, few or many counts, or as a class when the clone is expanded.

v_gene: TRBV9; d_gene: .; abundance: many; j_gene: TRBJ1-6; CDR3nt: TGTGCCAGCAGCGTCGGTACAGGGAGTAATTCACCCCTCCACTTT; CDR3aa: CASSVGTGSNSPLHF
v_gene: TRBV7-9; d_gene: .; abundance: .; j_gene: TRBJ1-4; CDR3nt: TGTGCCAGCAGCCCCCCTGAACCGGGTAATGAAAAACTGTTTTTT; CDR3aa: CASSPPEPGNEKLFF
v_gene: TRBV15; d_gene: .; abundance: many; j_gene: TRBJ2-7; CDR3nt: TGTGCCACCAGCAGAGATGTTGGTGGAGGGATGCCCTACGAGCAGTACTTC; CDR3aa: CATSRDVGGGMPYEQYF
v_gene: TRBV7-2; d_gene: TRBD1; abundance: many; j_gene: TRBJ1-6; CDR3nt: TGTGCCAGCAGCTTAGGGACAGGATTAAATTCACCCCTCCACTTT; CDR3aa: CASSLGTGLNSPLHF
v_gene: TRBV11-2; d_gene: TRBD2; abundance: .; j_gene: TRBJ2-5; CDR3nt: TGTGCCAGCAGCTTAGTGGGAGCGGGGTACCAAGAGACCCAGTACTTC; CDR3aa: CASSLVGAGYQETQYF
v_gene: TRBV20-1; d_gene: .; abundance: .; j_gene: TRBJ2-7; CDR3nt: TGCAGTGCTAGAGTTCAATCACCTATGGAAAGCTCCTACGAGCAGTACTTC; CDR3aa: CSARVQSPMESSYEQYF
v_gene: TRBV7-8; d_gene: .; abundance: .; j_gene: TRBJ1-4; CDR3nt: TGTGCCAGCAGCTTATACAGGAGAAATGAAAAACTGTTTTTT; CDR3aa: CASSLYRRNEKLFF
v_gene: TRBV6-2/TRBV6-3; d_gene: .; abundance: few; j_gene: TRBJ1-5; CDR3nt: TGTGCCAGCAGCCGGGACACCCGCAATCAGCCCCAGCATTTT; CDR3aa: CASSRDTRNQPQHF
v_gene: TRBV20-1; d_gene: .; abundance: few; j_gene: TRBJ2-5; CDR3nt: TGCAGTGCCAGCCCCCAAGGGTCCCAGTACTTC; CDR3aa: CSASPQGSQYF
v_gene: TRBV4-3; d_gene: TRBD2; abundance: many; j_gene: TRBJ2-7; CDR3nt: TGCGCCAGCAGCCCTTCCGGGACTAGCGGGACCTACGAGCAGTACTTC; CDR3aa: CASSPSGTSGTYEQYF
v_gene: TRBV28; d_gene: TRBD1; abundance: .; j_gene: TRBJ2-1; CDR3nt: TGTGCCAGCAGGCGCAACGGACAGGGGAGGAATGAGCAGTTCTTC; CDR3aa: CASRRNGQGRNEQFF
v_gene: TRBV9; d_gene: TRBD2; abundance: many; j_gene: TRBJ2-7; CDR3nt: TGTGCCAGCAGCGTGGGGGTTAGAGCTAGCGGGAAGAACTACGAGCAGTACTTC; CDR3aa: CASSVGVRASGKNYEQYF
v_gene: TRBV4-3; d_gene: .; abundance: many; j_gene: TRBJ2-5; CDR3nt: TGCGCCAGCAGCCAGGGATCCCAAGAGACCCAGTACTTC; CDR3aa: CASSQGSQETQYF
v_gene: TRBV25-1; d_gene: .; abundance: many; j_gene: TRBJ1-6; CDR3nt: TGTGCCAGCAGTCGGGGGGAAGGTTCACCCCTCCACTTT; CDR3aa: CASSRGEGSPLHF
v_gene: TRBV9; d_gene: TRBD2; abundance: many; j_gene: TRBJ2-3; CDR3nt: TGTGCCAGCAGCCTAGGACTAGCGGAGTACACAGATACGCAGTATTTT; CDR3aa: CASSLGLAEYTDTQYF
v_gene: TRBV11-2; d_gene: .; abundance: many; j_gene: TRBJ2-5; CDR3nt: TGTGCCAGCAGCGGCGGAGAGACCCAGTACTTC; CDR3aa: CASSGGETQYF
v_gene: TRBV7-8; d_gene: TRBD2; abundance: many; j_gene: TRBJ2-1; CDR3nt: TGTGCCAGCAGCTTAGGGTCTAGCGGATACAATGAGCAGTTCTTC; CDR3aa: CASSLGSSGYNEQFF
v_gene: TRBV9; d_gene: TRBD1; abundance: .; j_gene: TRBJ2-2; CDR3nt: TGTGCCAGCAGCCTCGCACAGGGGGAGTACACCGGGGAGCTGTTTTTT; CDR3aa: CASSLAQGEYTGELFF
v_gene: TRBV24-1; d_gene: .; abundance: many; j_gene: TRBJ2-7; CDR3nt: TGTGCCACCAGTGCGGCGGGGCCCTACGAGCAGTACTTC; CDR3aa: CATSAAGPYEQYF
v_gene: TRBV20-1; d_gene: .; abundance: many; j_gene: TRBJ2-7; CDR3nt: TGCAGTGCTAGAGATGGAACTTACGAGCAGTACTTC; CDR3aa: CSARDGTYEQYF